What follows are 16 T cell receptor beta chains derived from one specimen sequenced in a study of T cell changes during pregnancy in multiple sclerosis. Produced via immunoSEQ multiplex PCR; TCRdb's table is partial and in-frame only. The data contain fewer than 70,000 clones, roughly 92% of them singletons. The sequencing used peripheral blood, collected in the second trimester of pregnancy. The receptors were sampled from a female donor with multiple sclerosis, enrolled in a pregnancy study.

This chain uses TRBV10-2 with TRBJ2-5, with 10 bases aligning to TRBD2. V trimming: 3 bases; J trimming: 5 bases; junction bases outside the gene matches: 6. Germline V gene lookup returns CDR1 WSHSY and CDR2 SAAADI. The CDR3 is 15 residues long. CDR3 residues: CASSELAGPRETQYF. The CDR3 nucleotides read TGCGCCAGCAGTGAACTAGCGGGACCGAGGGAGACCCAGTACTTC.

V is TRBV2 and J is TRBJ2-2; 10 positions agree with TRBD2. Trimming at V came to 5 bases and at J to 4 bases, leaving 10 bases not matched to a gene. The CDR3 is 17 amino acids. Germline CDR1 reads SNHLY; CDR2 reads FYNNEI. As DNA, the CDR3 is TGTGCCAGCAGTCCCCCCGGACTAGCGGCCACCACCGGGGAGCTGTTTTTT. It encodes CASSPPGLAATTGELFF.

CDR3 nucleotide sequence: TGTGCCAGCAGTCAAAACGGAGGGTATGGTGGCTACACCTTC. Translation gives CASSQNGGYGGYTF. The chain has TRBV28 and TRBJ1-2; no firm D call. Germline loops: CDR1 MDHEN, CDR2 SYDVKM. Trimming shortened V by 5 bases and J by 7 bases, and 17 bases separated the two germline ends. The CDR3 spans 14 residues.

This CDR3 reads CASSLVQAGGVEAFF. The CDR3 DNA follows: TGTGCCAGCAGCTTAGTTCAAGCAGGGGGAGTAGAGGCTTTCTTT. V gene TRBV7-2 combines with J gene TRBJ1-1; 7 bases fit TRBD1. Germline CDR1 and CDR2: SGHTA and FQGNSA. There are 15 residues in the CDR3. Trimming took 1 base from V and 11 from J; bases not matched to a gene: 13.

The gene calls are TRBV28 and TRBJ2-1; 7 nucleotides line up with TRBD1. V lost 1 base, J lost 0 bases, and 0 bases stayed unmatched. This CDR3 spans 15 amino acids. The germline gives CDR1 MDHEN, CDR2 SYDVKM. DNA for the CDR3: TGTGCCAGCAGTTTATACAGGGGCTCCTACAATGAGCAGTTCTTC. Its translation: CASSLYRGSYNEQFF.

This clone has a handful of counts. The gene calls are TRBV6-1 and TRBJ1-1; D may be TRBD1 (6 bases). This CDR3 has 13 residues. CDR1 and CDR2 from the germline V gene are MNHNS and SASEGT. Trimming pared 1 base from V and 3 bases from J, leaving 6 bases between. DNA of the CDR3: TGTGCCAGCAGTGAAGACAGGGACACTGAAGCTTTCTTT. Protein product: CASSEDRDTEAFF.

The rearrangement links TRBV10-3 to TRBJ2-1; 9 bases fit TRBD2. With V trimmed by 6 bases and J by 6 bases, 12 bases remained unmatched. The V gene's germline CDR1 is ENHRY and CDR2 SYGVKD. The CDR3 runs to 16 residues. The CDR3 DNA follows: TGTGCCATCAGCCCCACGACTAGCGGCGAGGCCAATGAGCAGTTCTTC. Protein sequence: CAISPTTSGEANEQFF.

J is TRBJ2-3 and V is TRBV10-3; 9 nucleotides match TRBD2. CDR1 is ENHRY and CDR2 is SYGVKD in the germline V gene. The ends lost 10 bases at V and 0 bases at J; junction bases unmatched: 8. The CDR3 sequence is 15 residues long. Here the CDR3 DNA reads TGTGCCACGACAGGGCTAGCGGGGAGCACAGATACGCAGTATTTT. Protein sequence: CATTGLAGSTDTQYF.

The V call is TRBV30, the J call TRBJ2-7; TRBD1 matches 7 bases. Per the germline V gene, CDR1 is GTSNPN and CDR2 is SVGIG (reference sequence). V lost 3 bases and J lost 3; bases outside the gene matches: 8. The CDR3 loop spans 14 amino acids. In DNA form, the CDR3 reads TGTGCCTGGAGGGGGTGGGACAGAGACTACGAGCAGTACTTC. Its protein product is CAWRGWDRDYEQYF.

The genes are TRBV6-6 and TRBJ1-3, with 7 bases aligning to TRBD1. The CDR3 runs to 12 residues. Germline V gene lookup returns CDR1 MNHNY and CDR2 SVGAGI (reference sequence). With V trimmed by 6 bases and J by 6 bases, 2 bases remained unmatched. As DNA, the CDR3 is TGTGCCAGCAGGGACAGGTTAAACACCATATATTTT. Its translation is CASRDRLNTIYF.

The chain carries TRBV25-1 and TRBJ2-1; TRBD2 might be the D (5 bases). The germline V and J ends were trimmed by 5 bases and 0 bases, with 8 bases remaining between them. This CDR3 is 14 amino acids long. CDR1 MGHDK and CDR2 SYGVNS come from the germline V gene. The CDR3 DNA follows: TGTGCCAGCAGTCGTGGGAGCTCCTACAATGAGCAGTTCTTC. Encoded protein: CASSRGSSYNEQFF.

This clone was counted a single time. This specimen includes other DNA sequences encoding the same CDR3. CDR3 amino acids: CASSYRGSSGNTIYF. CDR3 in DNA: TGTGCCAGCAGTTACCGTGGGAGCTCTGGAAACACCATATATTTT. The chain carries TRBV6-5 and TRBJ1-3; D is ambiguous. The CDR3 covers 15 residues. Germline V lookup: CDR1 MNHEY, CDR2 SVGAGI. The V end was cut by 2 bases, the J end by 0 bases, with 8 bases between.

The chain couples TRBV19 to TRBJ2-7, with 8 bases fitting TRBD1. The CDR3 loop spans 14 amino acids. Trimming cost V 6 bases and J 0 bases; bases outside gene matches: 4. The germline CDR1 and CDR2 sequences are LNHDA and SQIVND (reference sequence). The CDR3 DNA is TGTGCCAGTAGCCTGACAGGGGCCTCCTACGAGCAGTACTTC. It is translated as CASSLTGASYEQYF.

The V gene is TRBV30, the J gene TRBJ1-2; possible D gene TRBD1, 6 bases. Germline V gene sequence: CDR1 GTSNPN, CDR2 SVGIG (reference sequence). Trimming cost V 6 bases and J 2 bases, with 10 bases left between them. The CDR3 consists of 12 residues. CDR3 nucleotides: TGTGCCTGTTCCGGGACAAACTATGGCTACACCTTC. Its protein is CACSGTNYGYTF.

This rearrangement joins TRBV9 to TRBJ2-5, with TRBD2 matching 8 bases. The CDR3 has 15 amino acids. In germline, CDR1 is SGDLS, CDR2 YYNGEE. V dropped 3 bases and J dropped 2; count of bases not matched to a gene: 6. Here the CDR3 reads CASSAPGRGQETQYF. CDR3 sequence (DNA): TGTGCCAGCAGCGCACCCGGGAGGGGACAAGAGACCCAGTACTTC.

This chain uses TRBV27 with TRBJ2-4, with 7 bases matching TRBD1. The V segment lost 3 bases and the J segment 4 bases; nucleotides outside the gene matches: 0. The CDR3 is made up of 13 amino acids. Germline assignment: CDR1 MNHEY and CDR2 SMNVEV (reference sequence). This chain's CDR3 is CASSLDRKNIQYF. CDR3 nucleotide sequence: TGTGCCAGCAGTTTGGACAGGAAAAACATTCAGTACTTC.